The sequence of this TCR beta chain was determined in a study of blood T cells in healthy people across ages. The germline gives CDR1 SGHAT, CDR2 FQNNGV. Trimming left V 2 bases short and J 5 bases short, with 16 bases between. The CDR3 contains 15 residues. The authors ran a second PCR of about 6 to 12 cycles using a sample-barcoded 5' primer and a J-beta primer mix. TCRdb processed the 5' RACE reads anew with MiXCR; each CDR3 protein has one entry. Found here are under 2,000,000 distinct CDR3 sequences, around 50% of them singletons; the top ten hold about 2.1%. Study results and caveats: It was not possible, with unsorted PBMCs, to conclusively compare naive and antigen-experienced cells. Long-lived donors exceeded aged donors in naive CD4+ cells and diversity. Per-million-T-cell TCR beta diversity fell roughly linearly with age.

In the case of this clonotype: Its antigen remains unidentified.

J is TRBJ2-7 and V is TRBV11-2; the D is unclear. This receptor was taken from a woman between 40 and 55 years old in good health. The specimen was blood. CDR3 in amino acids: CASSLRYGPGDEQYF. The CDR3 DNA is TGTGCCAGCAGCTTAAGGTACGGCCCTGGGGACGAGCAGTACTTC.